This TCR beta chain was retrieved from a study of T cell responses to AZD1222 COVID-19 vaccine. General observations from the study: Vaccine-associated CD4 TCRs spanned spike, dominant at 160-218 and 743-854.

Profiling relied on immunoSEQ multiplex PCR, and the TCRdb table lists in-frame clones only, not all of them. The sample includes about 120,000 clones, about 90% of them seen just once. Of note for this clone: The target antigen is unknown.

This CDR3 is built from 13 residues. CDR1 is SEHNR and CDR2 is FQNEAQ in the germline V gene (reference sequence). V was cut by 1 base and J by 2 bases, with 5 bases left in between. This sequence originates from an adult in good health. Sequenced material: peripheral blood, taken on day 0 of AZD1222 vaccination. The rearrangement joins TRBV7-9 to TRBJ1-2, with D uncertain. The CDR3 region has the DNA TGTGCCAGCAGCTTAGGCCCAAACTATGGCTACACCTTC. Amino acids: CASSLGPNYGYTF.